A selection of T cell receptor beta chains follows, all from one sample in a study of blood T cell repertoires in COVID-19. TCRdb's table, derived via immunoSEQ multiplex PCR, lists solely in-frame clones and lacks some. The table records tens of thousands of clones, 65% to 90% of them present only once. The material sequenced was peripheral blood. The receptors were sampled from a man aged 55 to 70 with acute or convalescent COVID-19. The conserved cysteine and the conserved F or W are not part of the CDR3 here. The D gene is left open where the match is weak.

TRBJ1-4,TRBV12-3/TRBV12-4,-,ASSSGRGEKLF
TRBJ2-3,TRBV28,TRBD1,ASSSQGKADTQY
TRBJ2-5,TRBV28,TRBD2,ASSPPPLAGGRETQY
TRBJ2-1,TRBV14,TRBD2,ASSHLAGTYLGNEQF
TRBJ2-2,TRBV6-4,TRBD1,ASSDSQGVLAGELF
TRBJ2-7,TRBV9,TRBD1,ASSVGGTGSYEQY
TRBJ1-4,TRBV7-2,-,ASSRLGTVSWSVNEKLF
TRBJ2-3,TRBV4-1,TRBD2,ASSPGLAGGRGTDTQY
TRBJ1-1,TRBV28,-,ASSRFGTLHTEAF
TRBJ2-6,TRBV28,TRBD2,ASSAGVTGANVLT
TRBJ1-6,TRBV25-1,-,ASSVQGTGSPLH
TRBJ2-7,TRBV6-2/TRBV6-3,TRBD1,ASSTDREISYEQY
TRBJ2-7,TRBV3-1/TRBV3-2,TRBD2,ASSPDTSGRVYEQY
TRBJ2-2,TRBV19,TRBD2,ASSIFAGANTGELF
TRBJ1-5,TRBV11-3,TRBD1,ASSLWRERQGVEDQPQH
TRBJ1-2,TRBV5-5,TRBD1,ASSWTGGNYGYT
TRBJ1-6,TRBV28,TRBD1,ASSPVRGSWTGDNSPLH
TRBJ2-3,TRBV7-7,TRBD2,ASSPLAGATDTQY
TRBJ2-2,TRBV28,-,ASSLYVGGQGNTGELF
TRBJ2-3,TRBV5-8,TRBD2,ASSSGLAGANTDTQY
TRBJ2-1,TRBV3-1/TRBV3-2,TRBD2,ASSRGGAGGSNEQF
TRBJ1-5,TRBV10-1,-,ASSEAGYQPQH
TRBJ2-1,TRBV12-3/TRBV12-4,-,ASSGRGNNEQF
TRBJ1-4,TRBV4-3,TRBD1,ASSQAGTGTEKLF
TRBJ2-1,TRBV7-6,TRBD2,ASSASSGSSNEQF
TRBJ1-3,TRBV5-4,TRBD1,ASSKAGQGMENTIY
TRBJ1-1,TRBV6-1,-,ASSESGRRGAF
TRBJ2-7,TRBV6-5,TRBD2,ASFSIAGSEQY
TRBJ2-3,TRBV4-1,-,ASSQAGGTDTQY
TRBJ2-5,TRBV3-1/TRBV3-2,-,ASSQQVVIQETQY
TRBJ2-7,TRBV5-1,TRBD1,ASSSSGTGYYEQY
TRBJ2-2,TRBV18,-,ASSPQSSSRNTGELF
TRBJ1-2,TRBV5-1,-,ASSVGQNYGYT
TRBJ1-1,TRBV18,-,ASSPQEGQIGGNTEAF
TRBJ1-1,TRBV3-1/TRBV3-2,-,ASSQAGLAEAF
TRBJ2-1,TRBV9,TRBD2,ASSASGSSYNEQF
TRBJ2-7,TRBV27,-,ASSRGDRPTYEQY
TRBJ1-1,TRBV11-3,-,ASSLDVGSKGGTEAF
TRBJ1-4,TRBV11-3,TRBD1,ASRRTGFLF
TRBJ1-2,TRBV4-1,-,ASSQAQGRGYGYT
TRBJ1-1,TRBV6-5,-,ATATGLNTEAF
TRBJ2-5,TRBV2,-,ASSETPGKETQY
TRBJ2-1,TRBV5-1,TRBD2,ASSPGGLSRGFEQF
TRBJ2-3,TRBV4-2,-,ASSQDPSGGGTDTQY
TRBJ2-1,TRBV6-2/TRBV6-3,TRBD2,ASSIGPRLAMVEQF
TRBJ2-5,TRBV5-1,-,ASSIPTDQETQY
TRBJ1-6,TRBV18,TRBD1,ASSPPEGTGSPLH
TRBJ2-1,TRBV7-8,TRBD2,ASSLGFTSGRGGNEQF
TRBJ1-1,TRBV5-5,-,ASSLDPGIVTEAF
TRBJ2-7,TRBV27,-,ASSFSQGLAYEQY
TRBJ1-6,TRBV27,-,ASSLIGSPLH
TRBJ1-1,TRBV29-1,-,SVEPRQASTEAF
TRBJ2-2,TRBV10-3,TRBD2,AIRDSGRGNTGELF
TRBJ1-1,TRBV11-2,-,ASSLATSRTEAF
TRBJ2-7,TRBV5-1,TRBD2,ASSLGLAGGTIVYEQY
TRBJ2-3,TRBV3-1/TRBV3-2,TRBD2,ASSQLAGTKDTQY
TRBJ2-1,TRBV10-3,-,AIRDTGNEQF
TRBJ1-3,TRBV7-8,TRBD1,ASSSKLTGNSGNTIY
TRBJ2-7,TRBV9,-,ASSVGRQVYEQY
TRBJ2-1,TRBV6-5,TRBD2,ASFSGGTSYNEQF